The clone carrying this T cell receptor beta chain was seen a handful of times. One end of the junction does not line up with germline, which may come from a read error. The CDR3 is made up of 12 amino acids. Using its own MiXCR run on the PCR reads, TCRdb lists one record per CDR3 protein. The table records roughly 20,000 distinct CDR3 sequences, 36% of them present only once. The data were obtained in a study of tumor-infiltrating lymphocytes in oesophageal squamous cell carcinoma. This chain uses TRBV5-3 with TRBJ2-5; D gene unclear. TRBV5-3 is recorded as an ORF, its role being uncertain. This clonotype was obtained from a male donor with esophageal squamous cell carcinoma. The specimen was esophageal tumor tissue. This chain's CDR3 is CASSSDRETQYF. In DNA form, the CDR3 reads TGTGCCAGCAGCTCAGATCGAGAGACCCAGTACTTC.